The 2 T cell receptor beta chains below were found in one sample sequenced in a study of T cells expressing NK-cell markers. Each CDR3 protein gets one entry in TCRdb, which reprocessed the 5' RACE reads and gives no DNA. The listing records 400,000 to 500,000 distinct CDR3 sequences. Input material: blood T cells: a sorted CD56 or NKG2C T cell subset, CD4+ or CD8+ T cells, or bulk PBMC T cells (not recorded which). These TCRs come from a woman between 18 and 69 years old in good health.

This sequence joins TRBV10-3 and TRBJ1-5; TCRdb reports TRBD1, a call that lacks DNA to check it against. CDR3 length: 15 amino acids. Germline V CDR1 and CDR2: ENHRY, SYGVKD. The CDR3 is CAISEGQGAFQPQHF.

The chain couples TRBV12-3 or TRBV12-4 to TRBJ1-1. The CDR3 has 14 residues. CDR3 sequence reads: CASDSGTVNTEAFF.